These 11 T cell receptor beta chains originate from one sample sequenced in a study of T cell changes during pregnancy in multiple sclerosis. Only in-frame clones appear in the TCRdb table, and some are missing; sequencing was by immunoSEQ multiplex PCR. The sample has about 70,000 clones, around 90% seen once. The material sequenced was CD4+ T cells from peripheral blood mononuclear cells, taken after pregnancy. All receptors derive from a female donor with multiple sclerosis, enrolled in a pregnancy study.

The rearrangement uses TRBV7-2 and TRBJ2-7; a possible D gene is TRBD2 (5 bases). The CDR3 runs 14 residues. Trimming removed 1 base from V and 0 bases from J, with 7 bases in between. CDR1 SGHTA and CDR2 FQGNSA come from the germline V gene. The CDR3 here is CASSLGRGSYEQYF. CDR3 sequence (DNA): TGTGCCAGCAGCTTAGGTCGGGGCTCCTACGAGCAGTACTTC.

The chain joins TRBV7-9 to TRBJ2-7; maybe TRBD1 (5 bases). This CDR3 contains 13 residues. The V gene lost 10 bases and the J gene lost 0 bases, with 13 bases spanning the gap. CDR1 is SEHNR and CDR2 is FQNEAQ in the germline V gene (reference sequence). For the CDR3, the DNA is TGTGCCACTCGGAAGGGGCCCTCCTACGAGCAGTACTTC. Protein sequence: CATRKGPSYEQYF.

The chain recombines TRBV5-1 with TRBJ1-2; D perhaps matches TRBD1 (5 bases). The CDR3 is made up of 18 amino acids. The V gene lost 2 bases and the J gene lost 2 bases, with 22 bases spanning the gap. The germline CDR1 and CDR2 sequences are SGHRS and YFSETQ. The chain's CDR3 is CASSFDPPLKGINYGYTF. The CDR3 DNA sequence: TGCGCCAGCAGCTTTGACCCCCCCCTTAAGGGGATCAACTATGGCTACACCTTC.

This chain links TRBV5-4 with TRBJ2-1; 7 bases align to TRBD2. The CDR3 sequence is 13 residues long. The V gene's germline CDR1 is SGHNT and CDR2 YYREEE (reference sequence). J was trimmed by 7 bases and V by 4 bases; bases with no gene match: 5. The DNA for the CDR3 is TGTGCCAGCAGCCTACGGACTAGAAATGAGCAGTTCTTC. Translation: CASSLRTRNEQFF.

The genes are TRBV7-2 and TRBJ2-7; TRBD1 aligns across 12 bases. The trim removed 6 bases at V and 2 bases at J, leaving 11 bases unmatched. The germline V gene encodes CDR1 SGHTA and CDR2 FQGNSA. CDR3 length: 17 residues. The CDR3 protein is CASSRIPGTGGTYEQYF. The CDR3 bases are TGTGCCAGCAGTCGAATACCCGGGACAGGGGGCACCTACGAGCAGTACTTC.

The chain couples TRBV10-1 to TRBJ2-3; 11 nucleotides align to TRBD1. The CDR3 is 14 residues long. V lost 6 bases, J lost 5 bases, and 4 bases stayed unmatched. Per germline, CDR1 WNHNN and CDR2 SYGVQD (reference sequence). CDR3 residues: CASRAGTGGDTQYF. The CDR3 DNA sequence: TGCGCCAGCAGGGCCGGGACAGGGGGAGATACGCAGTATTTT.

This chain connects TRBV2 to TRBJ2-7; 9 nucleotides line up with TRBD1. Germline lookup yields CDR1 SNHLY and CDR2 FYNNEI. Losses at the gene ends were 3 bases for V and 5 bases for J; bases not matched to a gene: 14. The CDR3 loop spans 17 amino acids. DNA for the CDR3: TGTGCCAGCAGTGACCGGGTACCAGGGGACAGGGTCGACGAGCAGTACTTC. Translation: CASSDRVPGDRVDEQYF.

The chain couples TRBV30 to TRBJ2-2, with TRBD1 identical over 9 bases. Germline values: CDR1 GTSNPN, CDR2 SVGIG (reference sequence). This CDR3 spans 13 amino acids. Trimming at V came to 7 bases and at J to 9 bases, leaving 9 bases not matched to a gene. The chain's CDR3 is CAYPDRGRRELFF. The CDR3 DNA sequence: TGTGCCTACCCGGACAGGGGTAGAAGGGAGCTGTTTTTT.

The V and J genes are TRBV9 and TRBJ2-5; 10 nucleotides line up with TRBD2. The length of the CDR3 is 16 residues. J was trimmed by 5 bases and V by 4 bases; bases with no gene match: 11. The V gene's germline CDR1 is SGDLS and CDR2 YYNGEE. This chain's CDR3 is CASSLGSGGVGETQYF. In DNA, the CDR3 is TGTGCCAGCAGCCTGGGCAGCGGGGGGGTGGGGGAGACCCAGTACTTC.

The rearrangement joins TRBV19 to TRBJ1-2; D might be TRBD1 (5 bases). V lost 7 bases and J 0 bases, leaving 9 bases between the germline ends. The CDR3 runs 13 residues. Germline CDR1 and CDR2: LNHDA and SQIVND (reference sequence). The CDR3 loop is CASNIQANYGYTF. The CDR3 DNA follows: TGTGCCAGTAACATACAGGCTAACTATGGCTACACCTTC.

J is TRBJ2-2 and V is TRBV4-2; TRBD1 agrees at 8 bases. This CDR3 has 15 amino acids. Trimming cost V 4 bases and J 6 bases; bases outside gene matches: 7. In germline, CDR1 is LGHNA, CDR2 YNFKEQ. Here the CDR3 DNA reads TGTGCCAGCAGCCCCTCAACAGGGGGTCCCGGGGAGCTGTTTTTT. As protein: CASSPSTGGPGELFF.